Each of the 22 T cell receptor beta chains below was sequenced from the same sample in a study of T cell repertoires in cytomegalovirus infection. TCRdb redid the calling of the reads with MiXCR, one entry per CDR3 protein. The table lists about 360,000 distinct CDR3 sequences, 15% to 20% of them singletons. Sequences were obtained from PBMCs. These receptors were taken from a human donor in good health (CMV status not recorded). Some clones in this sample may be carry-over from other donors' samples.

The chain joins TRBV6-1 to TRBJ2-5, with 10 bases identical to TRBD1. V shed 6 bases, J shed 4 bases, and the junction held 5 bases outside the gene matches. CDR3 length: 14 residues. Germline CDR1 reads MNHNS; CDR2 reads SASEGT. The CDR3 is CASRRTGGLETQYF. The CDR3 bases are TGTGCCAGCAGGCGGACAGGGGGGTTAGAGACCCAGTACTTC.

The chain couples TRBV27 to TRBJ1-2; D is possibly TRBD1 (6 bases). The CDR3 is made up of 14 amino acids. Germline V lookup: CDR1 MNHEY, CDR2 SMNVEV (reference sequence). V was shortened by 5 bases and J by 5 bases, with 15 bases between the two germline ends. CDR3 nucleotides: TGTGCCAGCAGTCCTGGGACACGTCTTTATGGCTACACCTTC. Its translation is CASSPGTRLYGYTF.

The CDR3 DNA is TGCGCCAGCAGCTTGGACCCCACCAATGAGCAGTTCTTC. It is translated as CASSLDPTNEQFF. The chain combines TRBV5-1 with TRBJ2-1; D is unresolved. The CDR3 has 13 residues. V gave up 0 bases and J gave up 6 bases, with 7 bases separating them. CDR1 is SGHRS, CDR2 YFSETQ, per germline.

This chain links TRBV3-1 with TRBJ2-3; 11 positions agree with TRBD2. Germline trimming cut 5 bases from V and 7 bases from J; bases unmatched to any gene: 5. The germline gives CDR1 LGHDT, CDR2 YNNKEL (reference sequence). The CDR3 sequence is 14 residues long. This chain's CDR3 is CASSSGLAEYTQYF. In DNA, the CDR3 is TGTGCCAGCAGCTCGGGACTAGCGGAATATACGCAGTATTTT.

CDR3 sequence (DNA): TGTGCCAGCGGGAGTGTCATGAACACTGAAGCTTTCTTT. Translation: CASGSVMNTEAFF. The rearrangement links TRBV12-3 or TRBV12-4 to TRBJ1-1; D unclear. The CDR3 contains 13 residues. Trimming took 8 bases from V and 0 from J, leaving 10 bases between them.

This clonotype has a count of ten or more. The genes are TRBV7-6 and TRBJ2-3, with 7 bases lining up with TRBD2. Germline lookup yields CDR1 SGHVS and CDR2 FNYEAQ. V was pared by 5 bases and J by 2 bases, with 10 bases of the junction left unmatched. This CDR3 comprises 16 residues. The CDR3 sequence: CASSPKRGQTTDTQYF. CDR3 sequence (DNA): TGTGCCAGCAGCCCGAAGCGGGGCCAGACCACAGATACGCAGTATTTT.

V and J are TRBV20-1 and TRBJ1-1, with TRBD1 matching 9 bases. The CDR3 runs 15 residues. V gave up 5 bases and J gave up 0 bases; unmatched junction bases: 7. Germline CDR1 DFQATT, CDR2 SNEGSKA (reference sequence). CDR3 loop: CSAVQGASMNTEAFF. DNA of the CDR3: TGCAGTGCTGTACAGGGGGCGAGTATGAACACTGAAGCTTTCTTT.

The chain employs TRBV27 and TRBJ1-1, with a possible D match to TRBD1 (6 bases). Germline values: CDR1 MNHEY, CDR2 SMNVEV (reference sequence). Trimming removed 5 bases at V and 5 bases at J, with 12 bases between. The CDR3 runs 13 residues. The CDR3 sequence: CASSRGPGTEAFF. Written as DNA, the CDR3 is TGTGCCAGCAGTCGGGGGCCAGGGACTGAAGCTTTCTTT.

This clonotype has more than one count but fewer than ten. The V call is TRBV6-1, the J call TRBJ2-3; 7 bases agree with TRBD1. The CDR3 is made up of 15 amino acids. Germline CDR1 is MNHNS and CDR2 is SASEGT. The trim removed 5 bases at V and 4 bases at J, leaving 9 bases unmatched. CDR3 residues: CASSRTTGPPDTQYF. Here the CDR3 DNA reads TGTGCCAGCAGTAGAACGACAGGGCCCCCAGATACGCAGTATTTT.

This chain connects TRBV5-1 to TRBJ2-1; D call uncertain. V gave up 0 bases and J gave up 3 bases, with 10 bases separating them. The germline V gene has CDR1 SGHRS and CDR2 YFSETQ. This CDR3 has 15 residues. This CDR3 reads CASSLATTNYNEQFF. The CDR3 bases are TGCGCCAGCAGCTTGGCAACAACGAACTACAATGAGCAGTTCTTC.

The chain couples TRBV20-1 to TRBJ1-5; 8 bases line up with TRBD1. The CDR3 sequence is 17 residues long. Losses at the gene ends were 1 base for V and 0 bases for J; bases not matched to a gene: 8. Germline V gives CDR1 DFQATT, CDR2 SNEGSKA (reference sequence). CDR3 loop: CSARAFNRGYSNQPQHF. The CDR3 DNA follows: TGCAGTGCTAGAGCCTTTAACAGGGGGTATAGCAATCAGCCCCAGCATTTT.

This chain links TRBV3-1 with TRBJ1-2; 7 nucleotides line up with TRBD1. This CDR3 comprises 14 residues. Germline assignment: CDR1 LGHDT and CDR2 YNNKEL (reference sequence). V was clipped by 2 bases and J by 4 bases; unmatched bases: 4. CDR3 in DNA: TGTGCCAGCAGCCAACGGACAGGAACCTATGGCTACACCTTC. Its protein product is CASSQRTGTYGYTF.

This clonotype was counted once. The chain links TRBV20-1 to TRBJ2-1; 13 nucleotides align to TRBD2. Germline V gene sequence: CDR1 DFQATT, CDR2 SNEGSKA (reference sequence). V shed 6 bases, J shed 15 bases, and the junction held 11 bases outside the gene matches. CDR3 length equals 13 residues. DNA of the CDR3: TGCAGTGCAGCGGGACTAGCGGGGTCCACAAGGTTCTTC. This encodes CSAAGLAGSTRFF.

This clonotype was recorded at least ten times. The V gene is TRBV7-2, the J gene TRBJ1-5; tentative D call: TRBD1 (5 bases). The germline V gene encodes CDR1 SGHTA and CDR2 FQGNSA. CDR3 length: 16 residues. V lost 1 base and J lost 1, with 11 bases in between. CDR3 in amino acids: CASSLVWGWSNQPQHF. The CDR3 DNA reads TGTGCCAGCAGCTTAGTTTGGGGCTGGAGCAATCAGCCCCAGCATTTT.

This clonotype was seen ten or more times. The chain joins TRBV12-3 or TRBV12-4 to TRBJ1-5, with D maybe TRBD1 (6 bases). V was trimmed by 6 bases and J by 9 bases, leaving 21 bases between them. This CDR3 has 15 residues. The CDR3 coding sequence is TGTGCCAGCAGCTTCACAGGGCCTACCACAGGGCCCCAGCATTTT. It is translated as CASSFTGPTTGPQHF.

This clonotype has a count of ten or more. This chain uses TRBV7-2 with TRBJ2-7, with 10 positions matching TRBD2. The germline CDR1 and CDR2 sequences are SGHTA and FQGNSA. The CDR3 runs 17 residues. Trimming took 2 bases from V and 0 from J; bases not matched to a gene: 7. In DNA form, the CDR3 reads TGTGCCAGCAGCTTAAGAATAGCGGGAGGTCCCTCCTACGAGCAGTACTTC. Encoded protein: CASSLRIAGGPSYEQYF.

This rearrangement joins TRBV2 to TRBJ1-3, with a weak D call TRBD1 (5 bases). V lost 3 bases, J lost 1 base, and 10 bases lay in between. Germline CDR1 is SNHLY and CDR2 is FYNNEI. The CDR3 is 15 amino acids. The CDR3 spells CASSEGRTSGNTIYF. CDR3 in DNA: TGTGCCAGCAGTGAGGGACGGACTTCTGGAAACACCATATATTTT.

The gene calls are TRBV4-2 and TRBJ2-3, with TRBD2 as a possible D gene (7 bases). The CDR3 runs 14 residues. Germline CDR1 and CDR2: LGHNA and YNFKEQ. The V end lost 5 bases, the J end lost 5 bases, and 14 bases lay between the germline ends. Written as DNA, the CDR3 is TGTGCCAGCAGCGGGGGGGCCAGCGAAGATACGCAGTATTTT. Protein: CASSGGASEDTQYF.

This clonotype was found many times. This chain joins TRBV11-3 and TRBJ1-5, with D possibly being TRBD1 (5 bases). This CDR3 comprises 16 residues. CDR1 and CDR2 (germline): SGHNT, YENEEA. V lost 4 bases, J lost 4 bases, and 17 bases lay in between. The CDR3 bases are TGTGCCAGCAGCTCTAACCTGGGGGGAGCGAATCAGCCCCAGCATTTT. Its protein product is CASSSNLGGANQPQHF. The whole variable domain, filled in from reference TRBV11-3 and TRBJ1-5, reads EAGVVQSPRYKIIEKKQPVAFWCNPISGHNTLYWYLQNLGQGPELLIRYENEEAVDDSQLPKDRFSAERLKGVDSTLKIQPAELGDSAVYLCASSSNLGGANQPQHFGDGTRLSIL.

This clonotype has just a few counts. The chain recombines TRBV12-5 with TRBJ2-1; D is possibly TRBD1 (6 bases). CDR3 length equals 20 residues. Germline lookup yields CDR1 LGHNT and CDR2 FRNRAP. V lost 0 bases and J 6 bases, leaving 27 bases between the germline ends. CDR3 protein: CASGLVLGRGDLSAGNEQFF. CDR3 bases: TGTGCTAGTGGTTTGGTACTTGGCAGGGGTGATTTGAGCGCGGGCAATGAGCAGTTCTTC.

The table lists this clonotype with many counts. The chain combines TRBV4-1 with TRBJ1-1; 7 bases map to TRBD1. This CDR3 has 15 residues. With 3 bases clipped from V and 4 bases from J, the junction kept 8 bases outside the gene matches. Germline lookup yields CDR1 MGHRA and CDR2 YSYEKL. The CDR3 bases are TGCGCCAGCAGCCACGCGACAGGGCGTCGCACTGAAGCTTTCTTT. Its protein product is CASSHATGRRTEAFF.

This clonotype was seen more than once but under ten times. The V call is TRBV5-5, the J call TRBJ2-7, with TRBD1 matching over 8 bases. CDR3 length: 15 residues. CDR1 is SGHKS, CDR2 YYEKEE, per germline (reference sequence). The V segment lost 3 bases and the J segment 3 bases; nucleotides outside the gene matches: 8. The CDR3 DNA reads as TGTGCCAGCAGCTCGATAGGACAGGGACTCTACGAGCAGTACTTC. This translates into CASSSIGQGLYEQYF.